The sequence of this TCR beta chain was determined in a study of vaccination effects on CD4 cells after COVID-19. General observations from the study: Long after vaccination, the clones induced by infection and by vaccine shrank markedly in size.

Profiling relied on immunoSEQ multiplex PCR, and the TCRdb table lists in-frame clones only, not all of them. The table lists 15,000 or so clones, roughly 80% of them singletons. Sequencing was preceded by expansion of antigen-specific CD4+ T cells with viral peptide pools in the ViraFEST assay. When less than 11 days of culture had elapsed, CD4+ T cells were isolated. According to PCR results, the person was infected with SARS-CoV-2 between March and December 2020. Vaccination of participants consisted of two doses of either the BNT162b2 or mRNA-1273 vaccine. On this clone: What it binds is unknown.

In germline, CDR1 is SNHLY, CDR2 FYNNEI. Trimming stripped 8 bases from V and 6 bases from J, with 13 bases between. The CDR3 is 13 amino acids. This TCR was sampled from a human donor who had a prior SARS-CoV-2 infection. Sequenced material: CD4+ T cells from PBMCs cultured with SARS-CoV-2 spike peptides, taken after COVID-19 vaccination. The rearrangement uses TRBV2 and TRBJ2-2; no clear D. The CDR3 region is CASDRVDAGELFF. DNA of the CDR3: TGTGCCAGCGACCGAGTTGATGCCGGGGAGCTGTTTTTT.